This T cell receptor beta chain is drawn from a study of graft-versus-host responses after intestinal transplantation. Study background: Isolated intestinal, liver-intestinal, or multivisceral transplants were what recipients had. Study results and caveats: Early post-transplant HvG declines tracked with peak circulating GvH clone levels.

Assay used: immunoSEQ multiplex PCR; TCRdb lists only in-frame clones, some missing. Of about 120,000 clones listed, just under 95% are singletons. V was trimmed by 7 bases and J by 3 bases, leaving 13 bases between them. The length of the CDR3 is 13 residues. In germline, CDR1 is MNHNS, CDR2 SASEGT. A word on this clone: The antigen is unknown.

The rearrangement joins TRBV6-1 to TRBJ2-7; D ambiguous. The sequences come from unstimulated CD4+ T cells sorted from spleen or lymph node cells, collected before intestinal transplant. The TCR comes from a human donor who received an intestinal transplant. The CDR3 sequence is CASTVGRVYEQYF. CDR3 bases: TGTGCCAGCACCGTCGGGCGTGTCTACGAGCAGTACTTC.